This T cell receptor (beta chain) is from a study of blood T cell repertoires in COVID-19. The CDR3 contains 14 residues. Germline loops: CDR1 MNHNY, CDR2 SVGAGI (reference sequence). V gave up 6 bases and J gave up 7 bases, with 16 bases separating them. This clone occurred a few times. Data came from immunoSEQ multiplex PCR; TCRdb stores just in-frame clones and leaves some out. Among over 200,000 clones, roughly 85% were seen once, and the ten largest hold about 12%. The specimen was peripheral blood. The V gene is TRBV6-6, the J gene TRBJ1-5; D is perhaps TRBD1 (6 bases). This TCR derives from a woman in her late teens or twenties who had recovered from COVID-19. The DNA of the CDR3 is TGTGCCAGCAGGCCCACAGGGTATCGACAGCCCCAGCATTTT. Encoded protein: CASRPTGYRQPQHF.